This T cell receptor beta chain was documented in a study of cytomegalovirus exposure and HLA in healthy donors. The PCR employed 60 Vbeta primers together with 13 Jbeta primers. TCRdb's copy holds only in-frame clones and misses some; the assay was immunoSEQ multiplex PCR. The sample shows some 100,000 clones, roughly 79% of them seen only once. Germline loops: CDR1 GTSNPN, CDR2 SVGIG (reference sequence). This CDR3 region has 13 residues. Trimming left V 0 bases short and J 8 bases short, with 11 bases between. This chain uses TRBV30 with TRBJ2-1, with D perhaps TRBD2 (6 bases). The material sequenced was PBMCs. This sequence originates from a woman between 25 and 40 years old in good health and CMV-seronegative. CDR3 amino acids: CAWSVGVADEQFF. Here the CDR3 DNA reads TGTGCCTGGAGTGTAGGAGTAGCGGATGAGCAGTTCTTC.